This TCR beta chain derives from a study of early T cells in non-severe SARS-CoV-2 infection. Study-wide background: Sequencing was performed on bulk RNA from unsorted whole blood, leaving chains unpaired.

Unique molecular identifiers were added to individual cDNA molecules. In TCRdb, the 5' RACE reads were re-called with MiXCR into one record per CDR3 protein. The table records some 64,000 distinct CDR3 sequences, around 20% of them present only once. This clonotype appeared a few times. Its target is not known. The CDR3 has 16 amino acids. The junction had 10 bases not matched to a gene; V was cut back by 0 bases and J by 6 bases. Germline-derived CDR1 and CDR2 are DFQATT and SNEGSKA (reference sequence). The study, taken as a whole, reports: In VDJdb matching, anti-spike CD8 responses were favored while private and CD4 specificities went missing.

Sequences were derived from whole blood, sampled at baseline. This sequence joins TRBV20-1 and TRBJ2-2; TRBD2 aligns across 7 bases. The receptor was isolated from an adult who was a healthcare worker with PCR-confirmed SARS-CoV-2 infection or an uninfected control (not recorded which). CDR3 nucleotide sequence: TGCAGTGCTAGAGATTCTGCCCTAGCGGTCCCCGGGGAGCTGTTTTTT. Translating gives CSARDSALAVPGELFF.